What follows are 30 T cell receptor beta chains derived from one specimen sequenced in a study of T cell responses to AZD1222 COVID-19 vaccine. Sequenced by immunoSEQ multiplex PCR; TCRdb stores in-frame clones only, minus some. The table lists around 65,000 clones, 75% to 90% of them singletons. The sample consisted of peripheral blood, taken 28 days after the second AZD1222 dose. Receptors originate from an adult who received the AZD1222 COVID-19 vaccine.

This clone appeared a few times. Other nucleotide sequences in the sample specify the same CDR3. The rearrangement joins TRBV15 to TRBJ2-1; possible D gene TRBD2, 5 bases. Germline CDR1 and CDR2: LNHNV and YYDKDF (reference sequence). CDR3 length: 16 residues. V lost 0 bases to trimming and J lost 0 bases, with 9 bases between them. The DNA of the CDR3 is TGTGCCACCAGCAGAGAGCGAGGAGGCTCCTACAATGAGCAGTTCTTC. Its translation is CATSRERGGSYNEQFF.

This rearrangement joins TRBV24-1 to TRBJ1-5; the D is unclear. The CDR3 contains 14 residues. Trimming left V 3 bases short and J 4 bases short, with 9 bases between. Germline V lookup: CDR1 KGHDR, CDR2 SFDVKD. The CDR3 here is CATSDNGRNQPQHF. Here the CDR3 DNA reads TGTGCCACCAGTGATAATGGCAGAAATCAGCCCCAGCATTTT.

This rearrangement joins TRBV4-1 to TRBJ2-2, with no clear D. Germline V gene lookup returns CDR1 MGHRA and CDR2 YSYEKL. The CDR3 length is 16 residues. V shed 0 bases and J shed 6 bases, with 14 bases lying between them. CDR3 bases: TGCGCCAGCAGCCAAGATTGGTCTGTGGGGTCCGGGGAGCTGTTTTTT. The encoded protein is CASSQDWSVGSGELFF.

This rearrangement joins TRBV12-5 to TRBJ2-3; D is ambiguous. V was trimmed by 4 bases and J by 0 bases, leaving 5 bases between them. Per germline, CDR1 LGHNT and CDR2 FRNRAP. The CDR3 consists of 13 residues. The DNA for the CDR3 is TGTGCTAGTGGTTCGGACAGCACAGATACGCAGTATTTT. Encoded protein: CASGSDSTDTQYF. Full variable domain (outside the CDR3, taken from reference TRBV12-5 and TRBJ2-3): DARVTQTPRHKVTEMGQEVTMRCQPILGHNTVFWYRQTMMQGLELLAYFRNRAPLDDSGMPKDRFSAEMPDATLATLKIQPSEPRDSAVYFCASGSDSTDTQYFGPGTRLTVL.

V usage is TRBV19 and J usage is TRBJ2-3, with a tentative D call TRBD2 (6 bases). The germline V gene has CDR1 LNHDA and CDR2 SQIVND (reference sequence). Trimming left V 7 bases short and J 1 base short, with 12 bases between. The CDR3 runs 14 residues. The CDR3 sequence: CASTQPGGTDTQYF. CDR3 bases: TGTGCCAGTACCCAACCGGGGGGCACAGATACGCAGTATTTT.

This clone was counted a single time. The chain is built from TRBV4-1 and TRBJ2-7; D possibly corresponds to TRBD1 (6 bases). Per the germline V gene, CDR1 is MGHRA and CDR2 is YSYEKL. There are 15 residues in the CDR3. V lost 1 base to trimming and J lost 2 bases, with 12 bases between them. The DNA for the CDR3 is TGCGCCAGCAGCCAAGGACAGGACTTCCCCTACGAGCAGTACTTC. Its translation: CASSQGQDFPYEQYF.

The rearrangement uses TRBV5-6 and TRBJ1-2; D gene unclear. Germline CDR1 SGHDT, CDR2 YYEEEE. The CDR3 length is 14 residues. V was shortened by 5 bases and J by 5 bases, with 16 bases between the two germline ends. Here the CDR3 DNA reads TGTGCCAGCAGTTTTACTGGTCCCACTTATGGCTACACCTTC. Translated, it gives CASSFTGPTYGYTF.

The chain has TRBV15 and TRBJ1-1; D is possibly TRBD1 (5 bases). The CDR3 contains 12 residues. V lost 2 bases and J 5 bases, leaving 6 bases between the germline ends. Per germline, CDR1 LNHNV and CDR2 YYDKDF (reference sequence). The CDR3 protein is CATSRQGTEAFF. As DNA, the CDR3 is TGTGCCACCAGCAGACAGGGAACTGAAGCTTTCTTT.

This clone was picked up one time. The chain carries TRBV6-5 and TRBJ1-5; unclear D gene. The CDR3 length is 11 residues. Trimming pared 8 bases from V and 5 bases from J, leaving 7 bases between. CDR1 is MNHEY and CDR2 is SVGAGI in the germline V gene. This chain's CDR3 is CASGTYQPQHF. In DNA, the CDR3 is TGTGCCAGCGGAACCTATCAGCCCCAGCATTTT.

The rearrangement uses TRBV14 and TRBJ1-4; tentative D call: TRBD1 (5 bases). In germline, CDR1 is SGHDN, CDR2 FVKESK. This CDR3 is built from 14 residues. Between the trimmed V and J ends, which lost 4 bases and 2 bases, there was a span of 8 bases. The CDR3 bases are TGTGCCAGCAGCCGCTCAGGGACTAATGAAAAACTGTTTTTT. It codes for CASSRSGTNEKLFF.

The J gene is TRBJ1-6, the V gene TRBV6-5; 10 bases map to TRBD1. V shed 2 bases, J shed 7 bases, and the junction held 2 bases outside the gene matches. This CDR3 has 15 amino acids. Germline V gene lookup returns CDR1 MNHEY and CDR2 SVGAGI. The CDR3 sequence is CASSYLGQGNSPLHF. The CDR3 nucleotides read TGTGCCAGCAGTTACCTGGGACAGGGGAATTCACCCCTCCACTTT.

The V gene is TRBV12-3 or TRBV12-4, the J gene TRBJ1-5, with a tentative D call TRBD1 (5 bases). CDR3 length: 12 residues. V lost 8 bases, J lost 9 bases, and 14 bases lay in between. CDR3 sequence (DNA): TGTGCCAGCGGGGGGGATCGAGTGCCCCAGCATTTT. It yields the protein CASGGDRVPQHF.

This clone was counted between two and nine times. This rearrangement joins TRBV7-8 to TRBJ2-2; no clear D gene. The CDR3 is 15 residues long. Trimming removed 5 bases at V and 4 bases at J, with 14 bases between. The germline CDR1 and CDR2 sequences are SGHVS and FQNEAQ. The CDR3 sequence is CASSPYLTLTGELFF. In DNA form, the CDR3 reads TGTGCCAGCAGCCCCTACTTAACCCTCACCGGGGAGCTGTTTTTT.

The chain couples TRBV30 to TRBJ2-5; no clear D gene. Per germline, CDR1 GTSNPN and CDR2 SVGIG (reference sequence). V lost 3 bases, J lost 1 base, and 6 bases lay in between. The CDR3 runs to 12 residues. This CDR3 reads CAWRKFQETQYF. The CDR3 nucleotides read TGTGCCTGGAGAAAATTCCAAGAGACCCAGTACTTC.

The gene calls are TRBV10-1 and TRBJ1-5, with 10 bases matching TRBD1. Germline values: CDR1 WNHNN, CDR2 SYGVQD (reference sequence). The CDR3 loop spans 20 amino acids. Trimming took 6 bases from V and 3 from J; bases not matched to a gene: 20. CDR3 DNA sequence: TGCGCCAGCAGAACATTTTCCGGGGACAGGGGAGCCCTTAACAATCAGCCCCAGCATTTT. Protein sequence: CASRTFSGDRGALNNQPQHF.

J is TRBJ2-7 and V is TRBV6-6; TRBD1 aligns across 8 bases. The CDR3 is made up of 13 amino acids. The trim removed 4 bases at V and 6 bases at J, leaving 5 bases unmatched. Germline CDR1 reads MNHNY; CDR2 reads SVGAGI (reference sequence). The CDR3 sequence: CASSSGQGLEQYF. The CDR3, as DNA: TGTGCCAGCAGTTCCGGACAGGGTCTCGAGCAGTACTTC.

The chain is built from TRBV7-6 and TRBJ1-1, with 7 bases fitting TRBD1. V lost 5 bases, J lost 3 bases, and 9 bases stayed unmatched. CDR1 SGHVS and CDR2 FNYEAQ come from the germline V gene. This CDR3 is 15 amino acids long. DNA for the CDR3: TGTGCCAGCAGCCCCGACAGGGTAGGGGACACTGAAGCTTTCTTT. It is translated as CASSPDRVGDTEAFF.

The CDR3 DNA is TGTGCCAGCAGCGGAATAGGTGAGCAGTTCTTC. Translating it yields CASSGIGEQFF. The chain combines TRBV7-9 with TRBJ2-1; D is ambiguous. Between the trimmed V and J ends, which lost 5 bases and 9 bases, there was a span of 8 bases. CDR3 length: 11 amino acids. Germline values: CDR1 SEHNR, CDR2 FQNEAQ (reference sequence). Looking up the rest from reference TRBV7-9 and TRBJ2-1 gives the full variable domain: DTGVSQNPRHKITKRGQNVTFRCDPISEHNRLYWYRQTLGQGPEFLTYFQNEAQLEKSRLLSDRFSAERPKGSFSTLEIQRTEQGDSAMYLCASSGIGEQFFGPGTRLTVL.

The rearrangement joins TRBV7-9 to TRBJ2-3; TRBD2 might be the D (7 bases). The germline V and J ends were trimmed by 5 bases and 2 bases, with 14 bases remaining between them. The germline V gene encodes CDR1 SEHNR and CDR2 FQNEAQ (reference sequence). This CDR3 comprises 15 residues. CDR3 coding DNA: TGTGCCAGCAGCGACATAGGGGGGGCCACAGATACGCAGTATTTT. Translation gives CASSDIGGATDTQYF.

This clone has just one count. The chain recombines TRBV5-5 with TRBJ2-7; 7 positions agree with TRBD2. Per germline, CDR1 SGHKS and CDR2 YYEKEE (reference sequence). This CDR3 has 14 residues. The ends lost 0 bases at V and 4 bases at J; junction bases unmatched: 4. The CDR3 region is CASSLAAGSYEQYF. The CDR3 coding sequence is TGTGCCAGCAGCTTGGCAGCGGGATCGTACGAGCAGTACTTC.

The chain links TRBV7-9 to TRBJ2-5; D not certain. Germline CDR1 and CDR2: SEHNR and FQNEAQ (reference sequence). This CDR3 has 11 residues. Trimming shortened V by 4 bases and J by 1 base, and 1 base separated the two germline ends. The CDR3 here is CASSSQETQYF. The CDR3 DNA reads TGTGCCAGCAGCTCCCAAGAGACCCAGTACTTC.

The chain links TRBV7-9 to TRBJ1-2; D is unresolved. The CDR3 contains 14 residues. Trimming shortened V by 3 bases and J by 2 bases, and 10 bases separated the two germline ends. Looked up from germline, CDR1 is SEHNR and CDR2 is FQNEAQ (reference sequence). The CDR3 nucleotides are TGTGCCAGCAGCTTGAGTCGGGGAAACTATGGCTACACCTTC. Encoded protein: CASSLSRGNYGYTF.

The V and J genes are TRBV9 and TRBJ1-3; 8 nucleotides agree with TRBD1. The CDR3 runs to 16 residues. Losses at the gene ends were 0 bases for V and 0 bases for J; bases not matched to a gene: 2. Germline V gene lookup returns CDR1 SGDLS and CDR2 YYNGEE. This CDR3 is CASSVAGQGSGNTIYF. CDR3 DNA: TGTGCCAGCAGCGTAGCTGGACAGGGCTCTGGAAACACCATATATTTT.

This chain connects TRBV5-8 to TRBJ1-2; possibly TRBD1 for D (6 bases). The germline V gene has CDR1 SGHTS and CDR2 YDEGEE. This CDR3 contains 12 residues. Between the trimmed V and J ends, which lost 3 bases and 8 bases, there was a span of 11 bases. The CDR3 here is CASSSQDRGYTF. DNA of the CDR3: TGTGCCAGCAGCTCTCAGGACAGAGGCTACACCTTC.

The chain combines TRBV29-1 with TRBJ2-1; the D gene is possibly TRBD1 (5 bases). Germline values: CDR1 SQVTM, CDR2 ANQGSEA. CDR3 size: 13 residues. The CDR3 region has the DNA TGCAGGGTGGGTCGGCAGGGATCGATTGAGCAGTTCTTC. Its translation is CRVGRQGSIEQFF.

This clone was found a few times. The V gene is TRBV6-5, the J gene TRBJ2-5, with a weak D call TRBD1 (6 bases). Germline CDR1 is MNHEY and CDR2 is SVGAGI. This CDR3 has 15 residues. Trimming removed 6 bases at V and 2 bases at J, with 16 bases between. CDR3 sequence reads: CASSPFHDRQETQYF. The CDR3 nucleotides are TGTGCCAGCAGCCCATTCCACGACAGGCAAGAGACCCAGTACTTC.

The V gene is TRBV10-2, the J gene TRBJ2-2, with 11 bases matching TRBD2. V lost 4 bases and J lost 7; bases outside the gene matches: 2. The CDR3 has 14 amino acids. Germline CDR1 WSHSY, CDR2 SAAADI. Here the CDR3 reads CASSGLAGIGELFF. CDR3 in DNA: TGCGCCAGCAGTGGACTAGCGGGGATCGGGGAGCTGTTTTTT.

This clone occurred a few times. The chain joins TRBV7-8 to TRBJ2-3; D may be TRBD1 (6 bases). Per the germline V gene, CDR1 is SGHVS and CDR2 is FQNEAQ. This CDR3 has 14 residues. V lost 2 bases to trimming and J lost 5 bases, with 11 bases between them. In nucleotides, the CDR3 is TGTGCCAGCAGCTTATGGGGGCGCGAAGATACGCAGTATTTT. As protein: CASSLWGREDTQYF.

Concerning this clone itself: One end of the junction does not line up with germline, which may come from a read error. The rearrangement joins TRBV29-1 to TRBJ1-3, with 9 bases aligning to TRBD1. The CDR3 length is 14 residues. CDR1 is SQVTM and CDR2 is ANQGSEA in the germline V gene. In DNA form, the CDR3 reads TGCAGCGTTGACCGGGACAGGGCTGGGAACACCATATATTTT. Translating gives CSVDRDRAGNTIYF.

V usage is TRBV5-5 and J usage is TRBJ2-5; D might be TRBD1 or TRBD2, each matching 5 bases. The CDR3 sequence is 13 residues long. The V end was cut by 0 bases, the J end by 5 bases, with 8 bases between. Germline V gene sequence: CDR1 SGHKS, CDR2 YYEKEE (reference sequence). CDR3 in amino acids: CASSLEGPETQYF. In nucleotides, the CDR3 is TGTGCCAGCAGCTTGGAGGGACCGGAGACCCAGTACTTC.